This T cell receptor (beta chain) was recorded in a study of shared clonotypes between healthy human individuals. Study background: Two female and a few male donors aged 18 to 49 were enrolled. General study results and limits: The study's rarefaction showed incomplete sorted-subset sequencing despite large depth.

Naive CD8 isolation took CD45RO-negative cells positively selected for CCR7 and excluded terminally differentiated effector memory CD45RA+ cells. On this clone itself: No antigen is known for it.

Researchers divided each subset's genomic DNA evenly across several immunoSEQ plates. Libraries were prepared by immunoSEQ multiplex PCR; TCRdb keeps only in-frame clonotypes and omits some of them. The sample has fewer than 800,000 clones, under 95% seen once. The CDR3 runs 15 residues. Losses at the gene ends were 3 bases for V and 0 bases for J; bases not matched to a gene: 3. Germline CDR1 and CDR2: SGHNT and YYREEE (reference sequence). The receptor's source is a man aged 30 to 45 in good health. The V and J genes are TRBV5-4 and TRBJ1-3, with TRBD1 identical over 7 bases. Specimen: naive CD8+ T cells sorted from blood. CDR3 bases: TGTGCCAGCAGCTGGGGACAGTTCTCTGGAAACACCATATATTTT. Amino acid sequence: CASSWGQFSGNTIYF.